The clone carrying this T cell receptor beta chain has ten or more counts. The CDR3 is 14 residues long. V was shortened by 6 bases and J by 6 bases, with 15 bases between the two germline ends. These data come from a study of T-cell reconstitution after alpha-beta-depleted transplantation in children. Molecular barcoding with unique molecular identifiers was used for the TCRbeta library. TCRdb redid the calling of the PCR reads with MiXCR, one entry per CDR3 protein. The sample carries about 230,000 distinct CDR3 sequences, 12% recorded once. The sequenced sample was PBMCs from the stem cell graft donor, obtained from the stem cell graft. The origin of this receptor is a human donor who donated a stem cell graft to a child with acute lymphoblastic leukemia. This chain uses TRBV12-3 or TRBV12-4 with TRBJ2-1; D is perhaps TRBD2 (5 bases). The chain's CDR3 is CASRFPGGSNEQFF. CDR3 nucleotides: TGTGCCAGCAGGTTCCCTGGAGGATCCAATGAGCAGTTCTTC.